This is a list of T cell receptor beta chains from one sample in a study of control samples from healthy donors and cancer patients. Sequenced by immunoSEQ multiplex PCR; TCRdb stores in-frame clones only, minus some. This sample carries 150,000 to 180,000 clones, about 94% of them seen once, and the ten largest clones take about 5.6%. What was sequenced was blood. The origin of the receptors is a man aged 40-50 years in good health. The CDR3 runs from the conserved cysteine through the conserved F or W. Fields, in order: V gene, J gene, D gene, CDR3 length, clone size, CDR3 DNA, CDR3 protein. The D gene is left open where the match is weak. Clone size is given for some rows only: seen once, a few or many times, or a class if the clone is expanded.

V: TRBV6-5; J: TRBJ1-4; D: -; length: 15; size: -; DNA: TGTGCCAGCAGTTACTCGAGGCAGGGGCTCGAAAAACTGTTTTTT; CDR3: CASSYSRQGLEKLFF
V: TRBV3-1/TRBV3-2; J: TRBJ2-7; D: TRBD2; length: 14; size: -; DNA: TGTGCCAGCAGCCCGGGACTAGCCTCCTACGAGCAGTACTTC; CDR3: CASSPGLASYEQYF
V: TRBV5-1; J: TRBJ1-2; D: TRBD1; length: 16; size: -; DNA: TGCGCCAGCAGCTTGGGACAGGGTGCGGCTGGCTATGGCTACACCTTC; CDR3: CASSLGQGAAGYGYTF
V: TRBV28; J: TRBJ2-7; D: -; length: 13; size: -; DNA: TGTGCCAGCAGTCCCCACCGGGGAGGCGAGCAGTACTTC; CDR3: CASSPHRGGEQYF
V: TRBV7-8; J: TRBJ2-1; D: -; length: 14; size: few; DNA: TGTGCCAGCAGCTCTCCCGTCGGGCTGTACGAGCAGTTCTTC; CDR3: CASSSPVGLYEQFF
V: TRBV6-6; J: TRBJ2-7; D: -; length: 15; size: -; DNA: TGTGCCAGCAGTACTTGGACAGTGACGTCCTACGAGCAGTACTTC; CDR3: CASSTWTVTSYEQYF
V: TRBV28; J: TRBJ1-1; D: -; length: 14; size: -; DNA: TGTGCCAGCGGAACCGGGACAAAGAACACTGAAGCTTTCTTT; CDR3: CASGTGTKNTEAFF
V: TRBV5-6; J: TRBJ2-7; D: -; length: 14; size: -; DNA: TGTGCCAGCAGCCTGCAGAACAGAAACTACGAGCAGTACTTC; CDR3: CASSLQNRNYEQYF
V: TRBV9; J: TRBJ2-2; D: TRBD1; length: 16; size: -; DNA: TGTGCCAGCAGCGATCCGGGACAGGGGGTCTCCGGGGAGCTGTTTTTT; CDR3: CASSDPGQGVSGELFF
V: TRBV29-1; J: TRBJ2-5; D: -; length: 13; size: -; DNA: TGCAGCGTTGAGGGCAGGGCTCAAGAGACCCAGTACTTC; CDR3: CSVEGRAQETQYF
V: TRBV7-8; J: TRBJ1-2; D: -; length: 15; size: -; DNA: TGTGCCAGCAGCTTAGCGTCTGGAAGCGGTACTGGCTACACCTTC; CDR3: CASSLASGSGTGYTF
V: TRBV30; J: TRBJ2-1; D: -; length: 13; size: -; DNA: TGTGCCTGGAGTGGCAGGTTCATGAGTGAGCAGTTCTTC; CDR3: CAWSGRFMSEQFF
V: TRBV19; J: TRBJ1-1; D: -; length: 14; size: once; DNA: TGTGCCAGTAGTATACGGGGAGGCGGCACTGAAGCTTTCTTT; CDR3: CASSIRGGGTEAFF
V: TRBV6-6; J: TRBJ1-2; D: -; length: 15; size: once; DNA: TGTGCCAGCAGGCGTAAGACAGACCTTGGGTATGGCTACACCTTC; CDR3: CASRRKTDLGYGYTF
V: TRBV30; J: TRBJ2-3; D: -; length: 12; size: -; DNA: TGTGCCTGGAGCCGGGGCACAGATACGCAGTATTTT; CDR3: CAWSRGTDTQYF
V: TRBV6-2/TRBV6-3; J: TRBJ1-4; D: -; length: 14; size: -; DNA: TGTGCCAGCAGTTTAATGGCCGGTGAGGAAAAACTGTTTTTT; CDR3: CASSLMAGEEKLFF
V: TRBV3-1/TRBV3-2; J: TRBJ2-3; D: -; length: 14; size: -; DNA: TGTGCCAGCAGTATTGGGGGCGCGACAGATACGCAGTATTTT; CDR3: CASSIGGATDTQYF
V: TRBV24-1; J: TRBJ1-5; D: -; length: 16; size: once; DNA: TGTGCCACCAGTGACTCAGGGGTGGGGAGCAATCAGCCCCAGCATTTT; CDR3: CATSDSGVGSNQPQHF
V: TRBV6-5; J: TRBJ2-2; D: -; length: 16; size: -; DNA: TGTGCCAGCAGTTACTCATCCAGCCCAAACACCGGGGAGCTGTTTTTT; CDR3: CASSYSSSPNTGELFF
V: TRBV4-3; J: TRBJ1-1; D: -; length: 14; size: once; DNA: TGCGCCAGCAGCCAAGATTGGCTGAACACTGAAGCTTTCTTT; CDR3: CASSQDWLNTEAFF
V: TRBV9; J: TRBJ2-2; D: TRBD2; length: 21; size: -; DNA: TGTGCCAGCAGCGTAGCCACTGGCGGGGGGCTTCAAACTAGGAACACCGGGGAGCTGTTTTTT; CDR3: CASSVATGGGLQTRNTGELFF
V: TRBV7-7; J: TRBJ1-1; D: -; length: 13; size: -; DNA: TGTGCCAGCAGCTATGGACCCGACACTGAAGCTTTCTTT; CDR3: CASSYGPDTEAFF
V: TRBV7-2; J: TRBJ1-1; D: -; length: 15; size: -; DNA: TGTGCCAGCAGCTTACTAACCAATAAGGGCACTGAAGCTTTCTTT; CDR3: CASSLLTNKGTEAFF
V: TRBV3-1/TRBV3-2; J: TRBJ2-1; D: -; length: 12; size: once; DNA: TGTGCCAGCAGTCCGGGGTTGGGTCGGCAGTTCTTC; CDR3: CASSPGLGRQFF
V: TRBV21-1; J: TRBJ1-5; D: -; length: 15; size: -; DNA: TGTGCCAGCACCCGTAAGAACCCTAGCAATCAGCCCCAGCATTTT; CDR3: CASTRKNPSNQPQHF
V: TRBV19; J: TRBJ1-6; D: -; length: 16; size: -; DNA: TGTGCCAGTAGTATAGACAAGAGCTCCTATAATTCACCCCTCCACTTT; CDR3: CASSIDKSSYNSPLHF
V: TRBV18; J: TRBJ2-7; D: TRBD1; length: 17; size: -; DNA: TGTGCCAGCTCATCGTTGCCCCAGGGACAGGGGACCTACGAGCAGTACTTC; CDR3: CASSSLPQGQGTYEQYF
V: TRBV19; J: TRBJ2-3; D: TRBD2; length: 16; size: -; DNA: TGTGCCAGTAGTCCGGGGACTAGCGGGGGCACAGATACGCAGTATTTT; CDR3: CASSPGTSGGTDTQYF
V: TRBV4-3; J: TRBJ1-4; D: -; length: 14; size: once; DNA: TGCGCCAGCAGCCAAGCCGAGACAAGCGAAAAACTGTTTTTT; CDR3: CASSQAETSEKLFF
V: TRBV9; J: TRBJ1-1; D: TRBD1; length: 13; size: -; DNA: TGTGCCAGCAGCCCCGACAGGGACACTGAAGCTTTCTTT; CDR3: CASSPDRDTEAFF
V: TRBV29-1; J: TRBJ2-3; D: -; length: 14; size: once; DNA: TGCAGCGTTGAAGATCTGGCAGGGACAGATACGCAGTATTTT; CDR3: CSVEDLAGTDTQYF
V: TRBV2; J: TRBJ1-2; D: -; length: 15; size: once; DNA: TGTGCCAGCAGTGATCCGGGATCCCATAACTATGGCTACACCTTC; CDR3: CASSDPGSHNYGYTF
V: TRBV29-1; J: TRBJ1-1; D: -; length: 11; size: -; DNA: TGCAGCGTCGAGGGGTCAGCAGAAGCTTTCTTT; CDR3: CSVEGSAEAFF
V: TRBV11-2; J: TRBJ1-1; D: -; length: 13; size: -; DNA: TGTGCCAGCAGCCCGCCGGCGGGCACTGAAGCTTTCTTT; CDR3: CASSPPAGTEAFF
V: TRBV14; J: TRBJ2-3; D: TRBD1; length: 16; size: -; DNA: TGTGCCAGCAGCCCCTACAGGGGGCTAAGCACAGATACGCAGTATTTT; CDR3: CASSPYRGLSTDTQYF
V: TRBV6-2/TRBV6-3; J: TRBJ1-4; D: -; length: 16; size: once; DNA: TGTGCCAGCAGCCCTGACGGAGAGAGAACGGGAGAAAAACTGTTTTTT; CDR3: CASSPDGERTGEKLFF
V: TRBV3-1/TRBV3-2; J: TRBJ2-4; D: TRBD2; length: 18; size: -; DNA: TGTGCCAGCAGCGGACGGACTAGCGGGGGGCTAGCCAAAAACATTCAGTACTTC; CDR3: CASSGRTSGGLAKNIQYF
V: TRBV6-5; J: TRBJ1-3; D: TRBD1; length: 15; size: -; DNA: TGTGCCAGCAGCCCCGACAGGGGAAGTGGAAACACCATATATTTT; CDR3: CASSPDRGSGNTIYF
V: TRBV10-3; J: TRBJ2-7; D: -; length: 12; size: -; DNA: TGTGCCATCAGTGAACTTGATTACGAGCAGTACTTC; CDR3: CAISELDYEQYF
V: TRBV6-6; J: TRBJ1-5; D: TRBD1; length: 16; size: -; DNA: TGTGCCAGCAGCCCGGGACAGGGGTTGAGCAATCAGCCCCAGCATTTT; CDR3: CASSPGQGLSNQPQHF
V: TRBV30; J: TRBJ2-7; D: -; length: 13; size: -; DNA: TGTGCCTGGAGTGGGCCCAGCTCCTACGAGCAGTACTTC; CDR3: CAWSGPSSYEQYF
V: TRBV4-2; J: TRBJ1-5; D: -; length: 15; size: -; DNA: TGTGCCAGCAGCCAAGAGCCCCAGGAACGTCAGCCCCAGCATTTT; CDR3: CASSQEPQERQPQHF
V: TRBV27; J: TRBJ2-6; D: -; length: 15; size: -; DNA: TGTGCCAGCAGTTTATCCACTAATGGGGCCAACGTCCTGACTTTC; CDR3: CASSLSTNGANVLTF
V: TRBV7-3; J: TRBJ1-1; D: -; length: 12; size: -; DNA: TGTGCCAGCAGCTACCACGGGGAAGAAGCTTTCTTT; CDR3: CASSYHGEEAFF
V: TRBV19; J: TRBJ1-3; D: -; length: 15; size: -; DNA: TGTGCCAGTAGACCTCGTGGACGGAGAGGAAACACCATATATTTT; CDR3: CASRPRGRRGNTIYF